The clone carrying this T cell receptor beta chain has a handful of counts. This sample is drawn from a study of blood T cell repertoires in COVID-19. Across the study: Acute and convalescent COVID-19 specimens originated in the United States, Italy and Spain. PBMCs, B-cell-depleted T cells, or T cells provided the cDNA or gDNA that made up the material.

Seattle-derived patients entered the study during active infection and were followed longitudinally. CDR3 size: 13 residues. Germline V CDR1 and CDR2: SGHNT, YYREEE (reference sequence). Trimming pared 2 bases from V and 4 bases from J, leaving 8 bases between. Authors' processing steps: How many nucleated cells were present was estimated from reference gene primer amplification. Using immunoSEQ multiplex PCR, the repertoire was profiled, and TCRdb retains in-frame clones only, with some absent. V and J calls and clone size are those listed in that table; D and trimming were worked out from the DNA. Of approximately 270,000 clones in the sample, approximately 88% are singletons; the top ten hold roughly 6%.

Sequenced sample: peripheral blood. The V call is TRBV5-4, the J call TRBJ2-3; D might be TRBD1 (5 bases). This clonotype originated in a woman aged 25 to 39 with COVID-19, enrolled during active disease. For the CDR3, the DNA is TGTGCCAGCAGCTTAGACAGACCAGATACGCAGTATTTT. Translating it yields CASSLDRPDTQYF.